Listed below are T cell receptor beta chains from one sample, sequenced in a study of T-cell memory formation after mild COVID-19. From the 5' RACE reads, TCRdb called clonotypes with MiXCR, one entry per CDR3 protein. The data contain hundreds of thousands of distinct CDR3 sequences, approximately 19% of them seen just once; the ten biggest clones take up 20% to 25%. The sample was PBMCs or a T cell subset sorted from them (not recorded which). These receptors originate from a man between 18 and 35 years old who had mild COVID-19 (a few samples of this study predate the infection). Cell type and time point are not known. CDR3s include the opening cysteine and the closing phenylalanine or tryptophan. The D gene is left open where the match is weak. Clone size is shown for a subset of rows, as once, few, many or a class of expanded clone.

>-|TRBV9|TRBJ2-1|-
TGTGCCAGCAGCACAGACGGGACGGATTACAATGAGCAGTTCTTC
CASSTDGTDYNEQFF
>TRBD1|TRBV5-1|TRBJ1-2|-
TGCGCCAGCAGCTTGTTACCCGGACAGGAGGGGGGCCATGGCTACACCTTC
CASSLLPGQEGGHGYTF
>TRBD1|TRBV7-3|TRBJ2-3|-
TGTGCCAGCAAGGGACAGAACACAGATACGCAGTATTTT
CASKGQNTDTQYF
>-|TRBV12-3/TRBV12-4|TRBJ1-2|many
TGTGCCAGCAGCCTCGGGGCCAGCTATGGCTACACCTTC
CASSLGASYGYTF
>-|TRBV6-2/TRBV6-3|TRBJ1-4|-
TGTGCCAGCAGTTACTCGCCGGGGGATAATGAAAAACTGTTTTTT
CASSYSPGDNEKLFF
>-|TRBV7-2|TRBJ2-2|few
TGTGCCAGCAGCTGGGTCGCACCCGGGGAGCTGTTTTTT
CASSWVAPGELFF
>TRBD2|TRBV5-1|TRBJ2-1|many
TGCGCCAGCAGCTACGAGCGGGGGCCCAATAATGAGCAGTTCTTC
CASSYERGPNNEQFF
>TRBD1|TRBV4-2|TRBJ1-1|few
TGTGCCAGCAGCCAAGCGCCGGCGGCAGGGGGCGTCCGGGCTTTCTTT
CASSQAPAAGGVRAFF
>TRBD1|TRBV12-3/TRBV12-4|TRBJ2-2|few
TGTGCCAGCAGCGCCTTATCCGGGACAGGATTCACCGGGGAGCTGTTTTTT
CASSALSGTGFTGELFF
>-|TRBV7-2|TRBJ1-2|few
TGTGCCAGCAGCCCTGAATCTAACTATGGCTACACCTTC
CASSPESNYGYTF
>-|TRBV6-5|TRBJ2-3|many
TGTGCCAGCAGTTACAGGTCCGGCACAGATACGCAGTATTTT
CASSYRSGTDTQYF
>TRBD1|TRBV5-1|TRBJ1-4|few
TGCGCCAGCAGCAGGCAGGGGGCCGGGCCTAATGAAAAACTGTTTTTT
CASSRQGAGPNEKLFF
>-|TRBV6-5|TRBJ2-2|-
TGTGCCAGCAGTTATTTCCTTGGGCCGAACACCGGGGAGCTGTTTTTT
CASSYFLGPNTGELFF
>-|TRBV7-2|TRBJ2-1|few
TGTGCCAGCAGCTTGGAGTCGTGGGGCGGTGAGCAGTTCTTC
CASSLESWGGEQFF
>-|TRBV28|TRBJ1-5|-
TGTGCCAGCATGGTACAGGGCAATCAGCCCCAGCATTTT
CASMVQGNQPQHF
>TRBD1|TRBV29-1|TRBJ1-2|-
TGCAGCGTGGGAGGGGGACAGGGATACGGCTACACCTTC
CSVGGGQGYGYTF
>-|TRBV7-9|TRBJ1-1|-
TGTGCCGGAGAGCCCGAGGGGAACACTGAAGCTTTCTTT
CAGEPEGNTEAFF